The 30 T cell receptor beta chains below come from one sample, sequenced in a study of human T cells and chemical hapten exposure. The time point: patch test 2, 6 weeks after DPC sensitization. Treatment here: therapeutic diphenylcyclopropenone sensitization with weekly scalp DPC. One entry per CDR3 protein, called by TCRdb with MiXCR from the RACE reads. The table lists some 88,000 distinct CDR3 sequences, approximately 11% of them singletons. Sequenced material: whole blood, taken in connection with sensitization to the hapten diphenylcyclopropenone (DPC). The receptors shown here come from a man aged 40-50 years with alopecia areata. Some clones in this sample may be carry-over from other donors' samples.

V gene TRBV7-8 combines with J gene TRBJ2-3, with D unclear. The CDR3 has 14 residues. V gave up 4 bases and J gave up 2 bases, with 10 bases separating them. Per germline, CDR1 SGHVS and CDR2 FQNEAQ. Written as DNA, the CDR3 is TGTGCCAGCAGCTCCCTATCCTACACAGATACGCAGTATTTT. Translation: CASSSLSYTDTQYF.

The chain is built from TRBV27 and TRBJ2-5; 7 nucleotides agree with TRBD2. The germline gives CDR1 MNHEY, CDR2 SMNVEV (reference sequence). Losses at the gene ends were 4 bases for V and 5 bases for J; bases not matched to a gene: 4. This CDR3 region has 13 residues. The CDR3 coding sequence is TGTGCCAGCAGTTACAGACTAGCTGAGACCCAGTACTTC. The encoded protein is CASSYRLAETQYF.

This clonotype was detected only a few times. The CDR3 loop is CASSFGGGSSYNEQFF. For the CDR3, the DNA is TGTGCCAGCAGTTTTGGCGGCGGAAGCTCCTACAATGAGCAGTTCTTC. The chain joins TRBV12-3 or TRBV12-4 to TRBJ2-1; no clear D. With 3 bases removed from V and 0 bases from J, the gap between germline ends came to 12 bases. The CDR3 has 16 amino acids.

This clonotype came up a few times. The chain links TRBV6-5 to TRBJ2-7; 7 bases map to TRBD2. J gave up 0 bases and V 6 bases, and 8 bases lay outside the gene matches. The CDR3 has 15 amino acids. CDR1 MNHEY and CDR2 SVGAGI come from the germline V gene. CDR3: CASRRSSGVSYEQYV. DNA for the CDR3: TGTGCCAGCAGGCGCTCTAGCGGTGTCTCCTACGAGCAGTACGTC.

This clonotype was seen at least ten times. The V gene is TRBV2, the J gene TRBJ1-5, with a possible D match to TRBD1 (6 bases). V was shortened by 7 bases and J by 1 base, with 14 bases between the two germline ends. This CDR3 is built from 15 residues. Germline CDR1 reads SNHLY; CDR2 reads FYNNEI. The CDR3 sequence is CASTTGRASNQPQHF. In DNA, the CDR3 is TGTGCCAGCACCACAGGGAGGGCAAGCAATCAGCCCCAGCATTTT.

This rearrangement joins TRBV9 to TRBJ2-3; 9 bases align to TRBD2. The V gene's germline CDR1 is SGDLS and CDR2 YYNGEE. J was trimmed by 1 base and V by 1 base; bases with no gene match: 4. CDR3 length equals 16 residues. Here the CDR3 reads CASSVYSGSGTDTQYF. CDR3 DNA: TGTGCCAGCAGCGTATATAGCGGGAGTGGCACAGATACGCAGTATTTT.

This clonotype was found a few times. This chain uses TRBV7-2 with TRBJ2-3; TRBD2 aligns across 7 bases. V lost 1 base to trimming and J lost 6 bases; unmatched junction nucleotides: 4. CDR1 is SGHTA, CDR2 FQGNSA, per germline. CDR3 length equals 14 residues. The CDR3 nucleotides read TGTGCCAGCAGCTTAGACGCGGGAGTGGATACGCAGTATTTT. This sequence encodes CASSLDAGVDTQYF.

This rearrangement joins TRBV12-3 or TRBV12-4 to TRBJ2-1; D unresolved. Trimming took 7 bases from V and 2 from J, leaving 9 bases between them. CDR3 length equals 13 residues. CDR3 in DNA: TGTGCCAGCACTAATGAGACCTACAATGAGCAGTTCTTC. Translating gives CASTNETYNEQFF.

This clonotype was counted ten times or more. The chain carries TRBV6-5 and TRBJ2-6; D may be TRBD1 or TRBD2 (5 bases each). The CDR3 is made up of 16 amino acids. From germline, CDR1 is MNHEY and CDR2 SVGAGI. The V end lost 5 bases, the J end lost 4 bases, and 15 bases lay between the germline ends. Here the CDR3 reads CASSRDGLVGANVLTF. The CDR3 DNA reads as TGTGCCAGCAGTCGGGACGGCCTTGTAGGGGCCAACGTCCTGACTTTC.

The table lists this clonotype with a few counts. The J gene is TRBJ1-4, the V gene TRBV12-3 or TRBV12-4, with D perhaps TRBD1 (6 bases). This CDR3 comprises 18 residues. Trimming left V 1 base short and J 7 bases short, with 22 bases between. The CDR3 DNA sequence: TGTGCCAGCAGTTTAGACGTACCCAGCCAGGGGTCCGGTGAAAAACTGTTTTTT. Translation gives CASSLDVPSQGSGEKLFF.

The CDR3, as DNA: TGCGCCAGCAGCCCACCCAAGGCTAGCGGGGCAGATACGCAGTATTTT. It translates to CASSPPKASGADTQYF. The chain carries TRBV5-1 and TRBJ2-3; 9 nucleotides agree with TRBD2. The V and J ends lost 4 bases and 4 bases, in that order; junction bases with no gene match: 10. CDR1 SGHRS and CDR2 YFSETQ come from the germline V gene. The CDR3 sequence is 16 residues long. The variable domain in full, completed from reference TRBV5-1 and TRBJ2-3, reads KAGVTQTPRYLIKTRGQQVTLSCSPISGHRSVSWYQQTPGQGLQFLFEYFSETQRNKGNFPGRFSGRQFSNSRSEMNVSTLELGDSALYLCASSPPKASGADTQYFGPGTRLTVL.

A few counts support this clonotype. This chain links TRBV30 with TRBJ1-6; D is uncertain. The CDR3 is made up of 13 amino acids. The V gene's germline CDR1 is GTSNPN and CDR2 SVGIG (reference sequence). V was shortened by 2 bases and J by 8 bases, with 10 bases between the two germline ends. This CDR3 reads CAWSPGWDSPLHF. CDR3 nucleotide sequence: TGTGCCTGGAGTCCCGGGTGGGATTCACCCCTCCACTTT.

This chain joins TRBV7-3 and TRBJ2-6; D is undetermined. From germline, CDR1 is SGHTA and CDR2 FQGTGA. The CDR3 is made up of 16 amino acids. V was shortened by 3 bases and J by 2 bases, with 11 bases between the two germline ends. This chain's CDR3 is CASSLRRNPGANVLTF. The CDR3 DNA is TGTGCCAGCAGCTTGAGACGGAACCCTGGGGCCAACGTCCTGACTTTC.

The chain is built from TRBV6-2 or TRBV6-3 and TRBJ2-7; 8 bases are a match to TRBD1. The CDR3 has 16 residues. From germline, CDR1 is MNHEY and CDR2 SVGEGT. J lost 1 base, V lost 0 bases, and 5 bases had no gene match. The CDR3 coding sequence is TGTGCCAGCAGTTACTCGTCGACAGGGGATTCCTACGAGCAGTACGTC. Protein product: CASSYSSTGDSYEQYV.

This clonotype was picked up a small number of times. The chain carries TRBV6-2 or TRBV6-3 and TRBJ2-3; a possible D gene is TRBD2 (6 bases). This CDR3 contains 13 residues. V was shortened by 10 bases and J by 5 bases, with 16 bases between the two germline ends. CDR1 is MNHEY and CDR2 is SVGEGT in the germline V gene. The chain's CDR3 is CAIRGGPGDTQYF. The CDR3 nucleotides read TGTGCCATCCGAGGAGGGCCCGGAGATACGCAGTATTTT.

This rearrangement joins TRBV15 to TRBJ2-1, with TRBD2 matching over 9 bases. The CDR3 spans 13 residues. Trimming at V came to 8 bases and at J to 2 bases, leaving 1 base not matched to a gene. Germline V gene sequence: CDR1 LNHNV, CDR2 YYDKDF (reference sequence). DNA of the CDR3: TGTGCCACCGCGGGAGGGACCTACAATGAGCAGTTCTTC. It translates to CATAGGTYNEQFF. The variable domain in full, completed from reference TRBV15 and TRBJ2-1, reads DAMVIQNPRYQVTQFGKPVTLSCSQTLNHNVMYWYQQKSSQAPKLLFHYYDKDFNNEADTPDNFQSRRPNTSFCFLDIRSPGLGDTAMYLCATAGGTYNEQFFGPGTRLTVL.

This clonotype was seen a handful of times. V and J are TRBV4-3 and TRBJ2-5; TRBD1 is a possible D gene (5 bases). Germline V lookup: CDR1 LGHNA, CDR2 YSLEER. The CDR3 has 18 residues. V was cut by 0 bases and J by 0 bases, with 17 bases left in between. The chain's CDR3 is CASSQDVKLTGDQETQYF. The CDR3 DNA reads as TGCGCCAGCAGCCAAGATGTTAAGTTAACAGGCGACCAAGAGACCCAGTACTTC.

This chain uses TRBV14 with TRBJ1-6; TRBD1 is a possible D gene (6 bases). Deletions cut 4 bases from V and 4 bases from J, with 11 bases between. Germline V CDR1 and CDR2: SGHDN, FVKESK. The CDR3 runs 15 residues. The CDR3 sequence is CASSRRTDYNSPLHF. CDR3 bases: TGTGCCAGCAGCCGCCGGACAGATTATAATTCACCCCTCCACTTT.

The rearrangement joins TRBV3-1 to TRBJ1-3; D remains ambiguous. The CDR3 has 17 amino acids. Germline loops: CDR1 LGHDT, CDR2 YNNKEL (reference sequence). Trimming shortened V by 0 bases and J by 0 bases, and 12 bases separated the two germline ends. This CDR3 is CASSQDARTVSGNTIYF. The CDR3 nucleotides are TGTGCCAGCAGCCAAGACGCTCGGACGGTCTCTGGAAACACCATATATTTT.

This chain connects TRBV2 to TRBJ2-2, with 8 bases lining up with TRBD2. The CDR3 consists of 16 residues. Germline CDR1 is SNHLY and CDR2 is FYNNEI. Unmatched junction bases numbered 6, after V lost 2 bases and J lost 4 bases. The CDR3 bases are TGTGCCAGCAGTGAATCAAGCGGGAGCATCACCGGGGAGCTGTTTTTT. It codes for CASSESSGSITGELFF.

This clonotype was counted only a few times. V and J are TRBV29-1 and TRBJ1-1; 9 bases map to TRBD1. V trimming: 7 bases; J trimming: 4 bases; junction bases outside the gene matches: 4. The germline CDR1 and CDR2 sequences are SQVTM and ANQGSEA. The CDR3 contains 12 residues. Here the CDR3 DNA reads TGCAGCGGCCGGGACAGGGTCACTGAAGCTTTCTTT. Translating gives CSGRDRVTEAFF.

This clonotype was detected ten times or more. CDR3 region: CASTSYHRDTQYF. The DNA for the CDR3 is TGTGCCAGCACCTCATATCATAGAGATACGCAGTATTTT. The J gene is TRBJ2-3, the V gene TRBV6-6; D not certain. The CDR3 consists of 13 residues. Trimming removed 7 bases from V and 5 bases from J, with 13 bases in between. The germline V gene encodes CDR1 MNHNY and CDR2 SVGAGI (reference sequence).

This clonotype was recorded a few times. The chain joins TRBV12-3 or TRBV12-4 to TRBJ1-5; the D is unclear. The V and J ends lost 2 bases and 3 bases respectively, with 5 bases between them. The CDR3 runs 13 residues. The CDR3 spells CASSLRPNQPQHF. The CDR3 DNA is TGTGCCAGCAGTTTAAGGCCCAATCAGCCCCAGCATTTT.

This clonotype has just a few counts. V and J are TRBV10-3 and TRBJ2-2; D is undetermined. The germline V and J ends were trimmed by 6 bases and 3 bases, with 8 bases remaining between them. The CDR3 runs 13 residues. Germline V gene lookup returns CDR1 ENHRY and CDR2 SYGVKD. CDR3 nucleotide sequence: TGTGCCATCAGCCGGGCCTACACCGGGGAGCTGTTTTTT. It specifies CAISRAYTGELFF.

The V and J genes are TRBV7-2 and TRBJ2-7; the match to TRBD1 covers 7 bases. The CDR3 is made up of 16 amino acids. Looked up from germline, CDR1 is SGHTA and CDR2 is FQGNSA. The V segment lost 1 base and the J segment 0 bases; nucleotides outside the gene matches: 6. Here the CDR3 DNA reads TGTGCCAGCAGCTTAGTAGGGGGCGGAATCTCCTACGAGCAGTACGTC. Its protein product is CASSLVGGGISYEQYV.

The V call is TRBV12-3 or TRBV12-4, the J call TRBJ1-3, with 12 nucleotides matching TRBD1. Germline trimming cut 6 bases from V and 0 bases from J; bases unmatched to any gene: 12. The CDR3 length is 19 residues. The CDR3 sequence: CASSQPGQGAQSSGNTIYF. The CDR3 DNA sequence: TGTGCCAGCAGCCAACCGGGACAGGGGGCTCAGAGCTCTGGAAACACCATATATTTT.

The chain combines TRBV25-1 with TRBJ1-3; 8 nucleotides align to TRBD1. The length of the CDR3 is 15 residues. The junction had 5 bases not matched to a gene; V was cut back by 1 base and J by 6 bases. Germline V gene data show CDR1 as MGHDK and CDR2 as SYGVNS. CDR3 region: CASSESDRVENTIYF. The CDR3 DNA reads TGTGCCAGCAGTGAATCGGACAGGGTTGAAAACACCATATATTTT.

The table lists this clonotype with a few counts. The CDR3 sequence: CATLAGPSTDTQYF. CDR3 DNA: TGTGCCACGTTAGCGGGCCCTAGCACAGATACGCAGTATTTT. The chain employs TRBV10-3 and TRBJ2-3; 7 positions agree with TRBD2. This CDR3 is 14 amino acids long. The germline V gene encodes CDR1 ENHRY and CDR2 SYGVKD. V lost 10 bases to trimming and J lost 0 bases; unmatched junction nucleotides: 7.

This clonotype has at least ten counts. The chain employs TRBV6-5 and TRBJ1-1; a possible D gene is TRBD1 (5 bases). Trimming stripped 6 bases from V and 5 bases from J, with 22 bases between. Germline V gives CDR1 MNHEY, CDR2 SVGAGI. This CDR3 spans 16 amino acids. The CDR3 protein is CASRTPKLGARTEAFF. The DNA of the CDR3 is TGTGCCAGCAGGACACCTAAACTCGGGGCGCGGACTGAAGCTTTCTTT.

This chain joins TRBV6-2 or TRBV6-3 and TRBJ2-7; a weak D match, TRBD2 (5 bases). V was shortened by 6 bases and J by 0 bases, with 15 bases between the two germline ends. Germline V lookup: CDR1 MNHEY, CDR2 SVGEGT. CDR3 length: 15 residues. The CDR3 DNA sequence: TGTGCCAGCAGCCCGTGGGGAGCCAACTCCTACGAGCAGTACTTC. It specifies CASSPWGANSYEQYF.